The next 11 T cell receptor beta chains were all read from a single sample in a study of human T cells and chemical hapten exposure. Time point noted: pre-sensitization, week 0. Documented treatment: therapeutic diphenylcyclopropenone sensitization with weekly scalp DPC. TCRdb re-called the RACE reads with MiXCR, one entry per CDR3 protein. The table records approximately 79,000 distinct CDR3 sequences, about 8.5% of them present only once. The sequencing here drew on whole blood, taken in connection with sensitization to the hapten diphenylcyclopropenone (DPC). All receptors derive from a man between 35 and 55 years old with alopecia areata. Some clones in this sample may be carry-over from other donors' samples.

This clonotype occurred many times. The V gene is TRBV7-2, the J gene TRBJ2-3; 10 positions match TRBD2. Unmatched junction bases numbered 8, after V lost 4 bases and J lost 7 bases. The CDR3 length is 15 residues. Germline V gene sequence: CDR1 SGHTA, CDR2 FQGNSA. CDR3 region: CASSSSGSGRNTQYF. DNA for the CDR3: TGTGCCAGCAGCTCCTCAGGTAGCGGGAGGAATACGCAGTATTTT.

This clonotype was observed at least ten times. The CDR3 sequence is CASSFPGQPQYF. CDR3 nucleotides: TGTGCCAGCAGTTTTCCCGGACAGCCGCAGTACTTC. This chain connects TRBV28 to TRBJ2-7; possibly TRBD1 for D (6 bases). CDR1 is MDHEN, CDR2 SYDVKM, per germline. Trimming shortened V by 3 bases and J by 9 bases, and 12 bases separated the two germline ends. The CDR3 is 12 amino acids.

The V call is TRBV7-8, the J call TRBJ1-5; maybe TRBD1 (6 bases). This CDR3 comprises 16 residues. Germline CDR1 SGHVS, CDR2 FQNEAQ. Trimming pared 2 bases from V and 6 bases from J, leaving 17 bases between. CDR3 DNA: TGTGCCAGCAGCTTAAAACGGGGGCAGGGGAGTCAGCCCCAGCATTTT. Translation gives CASSLKRGQGSQPQHF.

This clonotype was observed many times. The chain couples TRBV29-1 to TRBJ1-6; TRBD1 might be the D (6 bases). V was shortened by 2 bases and J by 9 bases, with 17 bases between the two germline ends. CDR1 SQVTM and CDR2 ANQGSEA come from the germline V gene. There are 15 residues in the CDR3. The CDR3 bases are TGCAGCGTTGAACATCCCGACAGGCGTTGTTCACCCCTCCACTTT. Translating gives CSVEHPDRRCSPLHF. Looking up the rest from reference TRBV29-1 and TRBJ1-6 gives the full variable domain: SAVISQKPSRDICQRGTSLTIQCQVDSQVTMMFWYRQQPGQSLTLIATANQGSEATYESGFVIDKFPISRPNLTFSTLTVSNMSPEDSSIYLCSVEHPDRRCSPLHFGNGTRLTVT.

This clonotype showed up just once. V is TRBV6-5 and J is TRBJ2-5, with a tentative D call TRBD2 (6 bases). The length of the CDR3 is 15 residues. V dropped 2 bases and J dropped 5 bases, with 15 bases sitting between them. Germline V gene sequence: CDR1 MNHEY, CDR2 SVGAGI. DNA of the CDR3: TGTGCCAGCAGTTACCGTTCGTACAGCGGGGAGACCCAGTACTTC. Protein: CASSYRSYSGETQYF.

This clonotype was found a few times. V is TRBV24-1 and J is TRBJ2-1; TRBD1 agrees at 11 bases. With V trimmed by 9 bases and J by 7 bases, 7 bases remained unmatched. CDR1 and CDR2 from the germline V gene are KGHDR and SFDVKD. The CDR3 has 14 residues. DNA of the CDR3: TGTGCCACCCTCGGACAGGGGGCGTTGAATGAGCAGTTCTTC. Amino acid sequence: CATLGQGALNEQFF.

V is TRBV5-1 and J is TRBJ2-1, with 10 bases matching TRBD1. This CDR3 region has 16 residues. Germline V lookup: CDR1 SGHRS, CDR2 YFSETQ. J lost 6 bases, V lost 1 base, and 7 bases had no gene match. In nucleotides, the CDR3 is TGCGCCAGCAGCTTGCAGGGGACAGGGGTCTCCAATGAGCAGTTCTTC. Its protein is CASSLQGTGVSNEQFF.

This clonotype was seen a handful of times. The J gene is TRBJ1-2, the V gene TRBV14; no definite D call. Trimming stripped 1 base from V and 8 bases from J, with 11 bases between. Germline CDR1 is SGHDN and CDR2 is FVKESK. There are 13 residues in the CDR3. CDR3 nucleotides: TGTGCCAGCAGCCAAGTTTCTTTTCTCGGCTACACCTTC. Translated: CASSQVSFLGYTF.

There are many counts of this clonotype. V and J are TRBV6-1 and TRBJ2-6, with 7 bases matching TRBD1. The CDR3 is 18 residues long. The germline V gene encodes CDR1 MNHNS and CDR2 SASEGT. With V trimmed by 3 bases and J by 4 bases, 12 bases remained unmatched. The CDR3 bases are TGTGCCAGCAGTGACCTCTGGACAGGCTTTTCAGGGGCCAACGTCCTGACTTTC. Protein: CASSDLWTGFSGANVLTF.

This rearrangement joins TRBV7-9 to TRBJ1-6; 7 nucleotides align to TRBD1. The V gene end was trimmed by 5 bases and the J gene end by 7 bases; junction bases not matched to a gene: 8. The germline V gene has CDR1 SEHNR and CDR2 FQNEAQ (reference sequence). CDR3 length: 15 amino acids. The DNA for the CDR3 is TGTGCCAGCAGCCCTGACAGGGCTGGGAATTCACCCCTCCACTTT. Translation gives CASSPDRAGNSPLHF. Based on the CDR3 plus reference TRBV7-9 and TRBJ1-6, the full variable domain is DTGVSQNPRHKITKRGQNVTFRCDPISEHNRLYWYRQTLGQGPEFLTYFQNEAQLEKSRLLSDRFSAERPKGSFSTLEIQRTEQGDSAMYLCASSPDRAGNSPLHFGNGTRLTVT.

The sample holds many counts of this clonotype. This rearrangement joins TRBV2 to TRBJ1-1; D may be TRBD1 (6 bases). In germline, CDR1 is SNHLY, CDR2 FYNNEI. Trimming pared 8 bases from V and 1 base from J, leaving 14 bases between. This CDR3 is built from 14 residues. The CDR3 coding sequence is TGTGCCAGCCACCCGACAGGCCAGAACACTGAAGCTTTCTTT. It is translated as CASHPTGQNTEAFF.